This TCR beta chain came from a study of T-cell memory formation after mild COVID-19. Germline values: CDR1 LGHNA, CDR2 YSLEER. The CDR3 loop spans 18 amino acids. V lost 0 bases to trimming and J lost 0 bases; unmatched junction nucleotides: 4. TCRdb recomputed calls from the 5' RACE reads with MiXCR, one row per CDR3 protein. The sample consists of hundreds of thousands of distinct CDR3 sequences, roughly 17% of them appearing once. Study-wide results and limits: Certain responding clones were present in pre-infection memory, suggesting participation of cross-reactive memory.

This clonotype was picked up a small number of times. Its specificity is not known. V gene TRBV4-3 combines with J gene TRBJ2-1; 11 bases fit TRBD2. The TCR was taken from an adult woman who had mild COVID-19 (a few samples of this study predate the infection). Cell type and time point are not known. Specimen: PBMCs or a T cell subset sorted from them (not recorded which). CDR3 sequence reads: CASSQDRLAGYSYNEQFF. The CDR3 DNA sequence: TGCGCCAGCAGCCAAGATCGACTAGCGGGGTACTCCTACAATGAGCAGTTCTTC.